A single sample is the source of the 4 T cell receptor beta chains below, sequenced in a study of T-cell memory formation after mild COVID-19. TCRdb re-analysed the 5' RACE reads in MiXCR, keeping a single row per CDR3 protein. The sample contains about 350,000 distinct CDR3 sequences, around 13% of which appear only once. Sequencing input: PBMCs or a T cell subset sorted from them (not recorded which). The receptors originated from a man younger than 35 who had mild COVID-19 (a few samples of this study predate the infection). Cell type and time point are not known.

CDR3 residues: CASSIGQGNYGYTF. The CDR3 DNA reads TGCGCCAGCAGCATCGGACAGGGAAACTATGGCTACACCTTC. The rearrangement links TRBV5-1 to TRBJ1-2; 8 bases agree with TRBD1. V shed 4 bases and J 2 bases; nucleotides not matched to a gene: 4. CDR1 is SGHRS, CDR2 YFSETQ, per germline. The CDR3 is 14 amino acids.

This clonotype was detected only a few times. The chain carries TRBV7-8 and TRBJ2-5; D is perhaps TRBD2 (5 bases). The CDR3 is 17 residues long. Germline V CDR1 and CDR2: SGHVS, FQNEAQ. V was clipped by 5 bases and J by 1 base, with 20 bases between them. This CDR3 reads CASSPPGVADFQETQYF. CDR3 DNA sequence: TGTGCCAGCAGCCCGCCCGGAGTGGCGGACTTCCAAGAGACCCAGTACTTC.

This clonotype was picked up a small number of times. The rearrangement links TRBV5-1 to TRBJ1-1; no clear D gene. This CDR3 is built from 14 residues. CDR1 and CDR2 from the germline V gene are SGHRS and YFSETQ. V shed 0 bases and J shed 1 base, with 7 bases lying between them. DNA of the CDR3: TGCGCCAGCAGCTTGGTTTGGGAGAACACTGAAGCTTTCTTT. Amino acid sequence: CASSLVWENTEAFF.

V is TRBV6-2 or TRBV6-3 and J is TRBJ2-3; 8 nucleotides line up with TRBD1. The CDR3 consists of 13 residues. V lost 6 bases, J lost 6 bases, and 5 bases stayed unmatched. Germline-derived CDR1 and CDR2 are MNHEY and SVGEGT. The chain's CDR3 is CASRGQALDTQYF. The CDR3 coding sequence is TGTGCCAGCAGGGGACAGGCCCTGGATACGCAGTATTTT.